This T cell receptor beta chain was identified in a study of blood T cell repertoires in COVID-19. On the study more broadly: Sites across the United States, Italy and Spain contributed samples from acute and convalescent COVID-19. From T cells, B-cell-depleted T cells, or PBMCs came the material, which was cDNA or gDNA.

Repertoires were generated with immunoSEQ multiplex PCR, while TCRdb's copy carries only in-frame clones and drops some. The sample contains around 450,000 clones, 87% of which appear only once. The CDR3 runs 15 residues. Between the trimmed V and J ends, which lost 6 bases and 4 bases, there was a span of 18 bases. Looked up from germline, CDR1 is SGHRS and CDR2 is YFSETQ. Ages ranged from 18 to 89 years, with residence in fewer than 25 US areas. Participant-reported clinical history was the basis for cohort assignment. The TCR comes from a woman younger than 30 who had recovered from COVID-19. The gene calls are TRBV5-1 and TRBJ2-3, with D tentatively TRBD1 (6 bases). The sequenced sample consisted of PBMCs or T cells enriched from blood (not recorded which). CDR3 in DNA: TGCGCCAGCACCCCGGCAGGGGATAGGGCAGATACGCAGTATTTT. It is translated as CASTPAGDRADTQYF.